These T cell receptor beta chains were read from a single sample in a study of response to subunit inactivated influenza vaccine. TCRdb redid the calling of the RT-PCR reads with MiXCR, one entry per CDR3 protein. This sample has 710,000 or so distinct CDR3 sequences, with roughly 14% found just once. Sample: PBMCs from blood, taken about 13 days after vaccination. These receptors were collected from a man aged 50 or older who received an inactivated influenza vaccine. Both conserved end residues are part of each CDR3. The order of the fields is V gene, CDR3 length, D gene, J gene, CDR3 protein. D genes are given only for firm matches.

TRBV3-1,16,NA,TRBJ2-3,CASSPYTTGNTDTQYF
TRBV24-1,12,NA,TRBJ2-1,CATSVPTGPQFF
TRBV4-1,15,NA,TRBJ1-1,CASSQLGTKNTEAFF
TRBV7-8,13,TRBD1,TRBJ2-1,CASGQESYNEQFF
TRBV7-3,16,NA,TRBJ2-1,CASSPRGPSSYNEQLF
TRBV4-2,18,TRBD1,TRBJ2-1,CASSQDPGGRHSYNEQFF
TRBV7-8,16,NA,TRBJ2-7,CASSFQTSSGSHEQYF
TRBV5-1,13,TRBD1,TRBJ2-7,CASRPDRAYEQYF
TRBV10-1,14,TRBD1,TRBJ1-1,CASSTGEEYTEAFF
TRBV28,16,NA,TRBJ2-2,CASSSNRVGNTGELFF
TRBV7-2,17,TRBD2,TRBJ2-1,CASSIRGGSGSWNEQFF
TRBV19,15,TRBD1,TRBJ1-1,CASRLPQGRGTEAFF
TRBV7-9,14,TRBD2,TRBJ2-3,CASSPSGKTDTQYF
TRBV20-1,14,NA,TRBJ1-5,CSARDPGSNQPQHF
TRBV29-1,12,NA,TRBJ2-7,CSAEETVGGQYF
TRBV15,19,TRBD1,TRBJ2-4,CATSRDRGQGTVAKNIQYF
TRBV29-1,15,NA,TRBJ2-7,CSVPSEDPGSYEQYF
TRBV29-1,15,NA,TRBJ2-7,CSVEDRLQGTYEQYF
TRBV7-6,16,TRBD1,TRBJ2-7,CASSQMTGGVASEQYF
TRBV29-1,16,TRBD2,TRBJ2-1,CSATKGRTSPNNEQFF
TRBV10-3,19,TRBD2,TRBJ2-1,CAISELRGLAGVEYNEQFF
TRBV5-6,14,NA,TRBJ1-6,CASSSNAYNSPLHF
TRBV20-1,14,NA,TRBJ2-7,CSANLGQTFYEQYF